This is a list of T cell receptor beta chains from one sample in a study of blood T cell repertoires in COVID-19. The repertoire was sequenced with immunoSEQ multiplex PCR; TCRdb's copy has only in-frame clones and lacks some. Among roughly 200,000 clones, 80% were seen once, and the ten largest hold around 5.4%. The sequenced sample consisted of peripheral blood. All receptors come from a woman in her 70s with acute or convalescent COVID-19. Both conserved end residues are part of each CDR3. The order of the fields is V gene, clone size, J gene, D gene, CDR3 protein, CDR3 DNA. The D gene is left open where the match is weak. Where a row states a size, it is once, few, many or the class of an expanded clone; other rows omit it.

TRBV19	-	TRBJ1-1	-	CASSILSAANTEAFF	TGTGCCAGTAGTATCCTGTCCGCGGCGAACACTGAAGCTTTCTTT
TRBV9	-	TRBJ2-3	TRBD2	CASSVGGSTDTQYF	TGTGCCAGCAGCGTCGGGGGGAGCACAGATACGCAGTATTTT
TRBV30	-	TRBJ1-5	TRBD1	CAWQPGQPNQPQHF	TGTGCCTGGCAACCGGGACAGCCTAATCAGCCCCAGCATTTT
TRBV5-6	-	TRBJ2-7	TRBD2	CASSHGTSSSYEQYF	TGTGCCAGCAGCCACGGGACTAGCAGCTCCTACGAGCAGTACTTC
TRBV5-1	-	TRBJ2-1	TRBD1	CASSFTGDPNEQFF	TGCGCCAGCAGCTTTACAGGGGACCCCAATGAGCAGTTCTTC
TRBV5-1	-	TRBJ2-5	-	CASSLDRQETQYF	TGCGCCAGCAGCTTGGACAGGCAAGAGACCCAGTACTTC
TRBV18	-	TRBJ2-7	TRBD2	CASSPPASGRALYEQYF	TGTGCCAGCTCACCACCGGCTAGCGGGAGGGCCCTCTACGAGCAGTACTTC
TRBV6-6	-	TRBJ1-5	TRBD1	CASSQGDREYQPQHF	TGTGCCAGCAGTCAGGGGGACAGAGAATATCAGCCCCAGCATTTT
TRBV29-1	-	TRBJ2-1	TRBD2	CSAVPSGGAYNEQFF	TGCAGCGCCGTACCTAGCGGGGGAGCCTACAATGAGCAGTTCTTC
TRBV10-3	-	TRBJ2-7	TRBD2	CAISLLLAGGPGEQYF	TGTGCCATCAGTCTCTTACTAGCGGGAGGGCCCGGTGAGCAGTACTTC
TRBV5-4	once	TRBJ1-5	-	CASSLDRGNQPQHF	TGTGCCAGCAGCTTGGACAGGGGCAATCAGCCCCAGCATTTT
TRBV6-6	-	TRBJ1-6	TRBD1	CASSNPGTGSPLHF	TGTGCCAGCAGCAACCCTGGGACAGGCTCACCCCTCCACTTT
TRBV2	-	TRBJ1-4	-	CASSAFGGQGEKLFF	TGTGCCAGCAGTGCCTTCGGGGGGCAGGGTGAAAAACTGTTTTTT
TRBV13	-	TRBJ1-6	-	CASSSSDSNSPLHF	TGTGCCAGCAGCTCCTCGGACAGTAATTCACCCCTCCACTTT
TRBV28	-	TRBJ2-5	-	CASSSPGLQETQYF	TGTGCCAGCAGCAGCCCCGGACTCCAAGAGACCCAGTACTTC
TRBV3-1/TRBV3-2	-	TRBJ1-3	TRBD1	CASSARDRGLSGNTIYF	TGTGCCAGCAGCGCCCGGGACAGGGGCCTCTCTGGAAACACCATATATTTT
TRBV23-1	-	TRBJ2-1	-	CASRIDPRAGEQFF	TGCGCCAGCAGGATTGATCCCCGGGCGGGCGAGCAGTTCTTC
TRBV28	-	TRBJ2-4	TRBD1	CASSPLRAPQGTHGHQNIQYF	TGTGCCAGCAGTCCGCTCCGGGCGCCACAGGGGACACACGGTCACCAAAACATTCAGTACTTC
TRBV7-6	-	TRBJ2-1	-	CASSLDRVSEQFF	TGTGCCAGCAGCTTAGACAGGGTCAGTGAGCAGTTCTTC
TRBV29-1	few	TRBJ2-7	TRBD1	CSVELDRQTYEQYF	TGCAGCGTTGAGTTGGACAGGCAGACCTACGAGCAGTACTTC
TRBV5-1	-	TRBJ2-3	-	CASSLGSTGGTDTQYF	TGCGCCAGCAGCTTGGGCTCCACGGGGGGCACAGATACGCAGTATTTT
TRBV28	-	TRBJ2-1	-	CASSFPPNTYNEQFF	TGTGCCAGCAGTTTCCCACCTAATACGTACAATGAGCAGTTCTTC
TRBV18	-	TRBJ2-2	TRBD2	CASSPIAGVGTGELFF	TGTGCCAGCTCACCCATAGCGGGAGTCGGGACCGGGGAGCTGTTTTTT
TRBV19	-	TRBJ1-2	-	CASSIGYRANLNYGYTF	TGTGCCAGTAGTATAGGGTACAGGGCGAACTTGAACTATGGCTACACCTTC
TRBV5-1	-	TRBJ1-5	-	CASSQTTGGGPQHF	TGCGCCAGCAGCCAAACAACGGGCGGAGGGCCCCAGCATTTT
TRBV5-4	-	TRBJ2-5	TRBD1	CASSVGQGRQETQYF	TGTGCCAGCAGCGTAGGACAGGGACGCCAAGAGACCCAGTACTTC
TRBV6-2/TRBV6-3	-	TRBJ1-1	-	CASSSPTRGGNMNTEAFF	TGTGCCAGCAGTTCCCCAACGAGGGGGGGCAACATGAACACTGAAGCTTTCTTT
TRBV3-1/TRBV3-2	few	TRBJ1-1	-	CASSQDGGRAEAFF	TGTGCCAGCAGCCAAGATGGAGGGAGGGCTGAAGCTTTCTTT
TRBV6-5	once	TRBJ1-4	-	CASTQATNEKLFF	TGTGCCAGCACCCAGGCAACTAATGAAAAACTGTTTTTT
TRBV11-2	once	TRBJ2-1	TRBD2	CASSLVRRASGYNNEQFF	TGTGCCAGCAGCTTAGTCAGGCGGGCTAGCGGCTACAACAATGAGCAGTTCTTC
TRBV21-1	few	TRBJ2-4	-	CASPPSTGPPLLAKNIQYF	TGTGCCAGCCCCCCCTCGACAGGACCGCCACTACTAGCCAAAAACATTCAGTACTTC
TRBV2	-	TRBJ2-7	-	CASSGVGDYEQYF	TGTGCCAGCAGCGGGGTTGGGGACTACGAGCAGTACTTC
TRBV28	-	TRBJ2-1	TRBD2	CASSHSGLGNNEQFF	TGTGCCAGCAGCCATTCGGGACTAGGGAATAATGAGCAGTTCTTC
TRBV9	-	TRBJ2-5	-	CASSVDGGGTQYF	TGTGCCAGCAGCGTAGATGGGGGAGGGACCCAGTACTTC
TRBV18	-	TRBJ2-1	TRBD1	CASSTDRGPYNEQFF	TGTGCCAGCTCAACCGACAGGGGGCCATACAATGAGCAGTTCTTC
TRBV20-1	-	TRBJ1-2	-	CSARVADGYTF	TGCAGTGCTAGAGTGGCTGATGGCTACACCTTC
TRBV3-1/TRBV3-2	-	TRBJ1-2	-	CASSQDRPGNYGYTF	TGTGCCAGCAGCCAAGATCGGCCAGGGAACTATGGCTACACCTTC
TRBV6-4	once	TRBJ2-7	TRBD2	CASSQLAGPYEQYF	TGTGCCAGCAGTCAGCTAGCGGGCCCATACGAGCAGTACTTC
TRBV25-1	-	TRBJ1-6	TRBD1	CASSMGQGLFGSPLHF	TGTGCCAGCAGTATGGGACAGGGCCTCTTCGGATCACCCCTCCACTTT
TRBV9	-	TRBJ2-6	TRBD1	CASSPRDREPGANVLTF	TGTGCCAGCAGCCCGCGGGACAGGGAGCCTGGGGCCAACGTCCTGACTTTC
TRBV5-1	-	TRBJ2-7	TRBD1	CASSRQGQGNEQYF	TGCGCCAGCAGCAGACAGGGACAGGGAAACGAGCAGTACTTC
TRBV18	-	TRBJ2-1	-	CASSPGQGPGLAYNEQFF	TGTGCCAGCTCGCCGGGACAGGGTCCGGGACTAGCCTACAATGAGCAGTTCTTC
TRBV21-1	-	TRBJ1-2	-	CASSPWTANYGYTF	TGTGCCAGCAGCCCCTGGACAGCCAACTATGGCTACACCTTC
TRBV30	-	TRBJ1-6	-	CALNDGGASYNSPLHF	TGTGCCTTGAATGATGGGGGGGCATCCTATAATTCACCCCTCCACTTT
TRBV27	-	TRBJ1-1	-	CASSPQGHYTEAFF	TGTGCCAGCAGTCCCCAGGGACACTACACTGAAGCTTTCTTT
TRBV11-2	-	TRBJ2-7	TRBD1	CASSDRQGTGEQYF	TGTGCCAGCAGCGATAGACAGGGGACGGGTGAGCAGTACTTC
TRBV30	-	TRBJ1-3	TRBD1	CAGDRGAGNTIYF	TGTGCGGGGGACAGGGGGGCCGGAAACACCATATATTTT
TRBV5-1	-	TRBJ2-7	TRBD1	CASRDQGATYEQYF	TGCGCCAGCAGGGACCAGGGGGCCACCTACGAGCAGTACTTC
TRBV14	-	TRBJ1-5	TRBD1	CASSHPVDRLGNQPQHF	TGTGCCAGCAGCCATCCCGTGGACAGGTTAGGCAATCAGCCCCAGCATTTT
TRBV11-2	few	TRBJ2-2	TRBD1	CASSLLRDRGTGELFF	TGTGCCAGCAGCTTGTTGCGGGACAGGGGCACCGGGGAGCTGTTTTTT
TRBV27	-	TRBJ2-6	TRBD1	CASRLTAGGAGANVLTF	TGTGCCAGCAGACTAACGGCAGGGGGCGCTGGGGCCAACGTCCTGACTTTC
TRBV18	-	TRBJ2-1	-	CASSPGRSSYNEQFF	TGTGCCAGCTCACCGGGCCGAAGCTCCTACAATGAGCAGTTCTTC
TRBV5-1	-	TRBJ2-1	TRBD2	CASSSSGETYNEQFF	TGCGCCAGCAGCAGTAGCGGGGAAACCTACAATGAGCAGTTCTTC
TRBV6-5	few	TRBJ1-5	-	CASSLDTYQPQHF	TGTGCCAGCAGTCTGGACACCTATCAGCCCCAGCATTTT